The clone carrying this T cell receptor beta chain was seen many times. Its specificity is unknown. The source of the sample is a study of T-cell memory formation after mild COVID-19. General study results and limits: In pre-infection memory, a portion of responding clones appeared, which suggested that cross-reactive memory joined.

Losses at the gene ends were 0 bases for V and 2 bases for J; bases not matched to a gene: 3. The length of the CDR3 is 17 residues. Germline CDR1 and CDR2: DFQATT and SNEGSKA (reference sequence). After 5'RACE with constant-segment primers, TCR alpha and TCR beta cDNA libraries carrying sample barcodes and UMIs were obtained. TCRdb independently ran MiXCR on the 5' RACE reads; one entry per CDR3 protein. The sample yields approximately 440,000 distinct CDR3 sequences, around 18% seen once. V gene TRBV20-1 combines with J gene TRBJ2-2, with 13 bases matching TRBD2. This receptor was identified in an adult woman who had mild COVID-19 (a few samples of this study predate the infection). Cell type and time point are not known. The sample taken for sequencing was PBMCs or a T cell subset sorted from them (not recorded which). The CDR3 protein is CSARELAGGSNTGELFF. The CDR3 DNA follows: TGCAGTGCTAGAGAACTAGCGGGGGGGTCTAACACCGGGGAGCTGTTTTTT.